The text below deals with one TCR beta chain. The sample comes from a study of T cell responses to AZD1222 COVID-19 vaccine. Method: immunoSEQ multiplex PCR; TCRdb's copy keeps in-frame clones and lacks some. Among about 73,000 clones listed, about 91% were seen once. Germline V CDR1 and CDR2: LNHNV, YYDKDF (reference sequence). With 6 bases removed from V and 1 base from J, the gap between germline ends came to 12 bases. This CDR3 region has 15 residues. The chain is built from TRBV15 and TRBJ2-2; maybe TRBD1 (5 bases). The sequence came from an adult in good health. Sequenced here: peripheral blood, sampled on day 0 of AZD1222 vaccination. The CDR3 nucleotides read TGTGCCACCAGTGACAGTCGAAGGAACACCGGGGAGCTGTTTTTT. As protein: CATSDSRRNTGELFF. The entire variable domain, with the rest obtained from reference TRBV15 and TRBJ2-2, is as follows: DAMVIQNPRYQVTQFGKPVTLSCSQTLNHNVMYWYQQKSSQAPKLLFHYYDKDFNNEADTPDNFQSRRPNTSFCFLDIRSPGLGDTAMYLCATSDSRRNTGELFFGEGSRLTVL.